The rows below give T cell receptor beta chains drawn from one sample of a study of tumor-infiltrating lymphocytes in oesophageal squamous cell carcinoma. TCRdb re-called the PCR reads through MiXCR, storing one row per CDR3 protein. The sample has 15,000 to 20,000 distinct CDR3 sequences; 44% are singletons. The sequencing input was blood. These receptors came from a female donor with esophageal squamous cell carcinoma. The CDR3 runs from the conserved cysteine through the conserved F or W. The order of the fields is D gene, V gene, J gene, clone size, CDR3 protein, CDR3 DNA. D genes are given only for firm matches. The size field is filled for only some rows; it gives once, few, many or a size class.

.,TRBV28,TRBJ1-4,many,CASSRHGMATNEKLFF,TGTGCCAGCAGCCGCCATGGGATGGCAACTAATGAAAAACTGTTTTTT
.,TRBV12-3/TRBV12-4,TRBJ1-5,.,CASSTQGQPQHF,TGTGCCAGCAGCACACAGGGACAGCCCCAGCATTTT
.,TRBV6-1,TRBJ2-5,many,CASSVEGTNSAGELYF,TGTGCCAGCAGTGTTGAGGGTACTAATTCTGCCGGGGAGCTGTACTTC
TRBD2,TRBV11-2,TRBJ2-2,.,CASSVIAGDYTGELFF,TGTGCCAGCAGCGTGATAGCGGGGGATTACACCGGGGAGCTGTTTTTT
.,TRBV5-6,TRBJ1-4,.,CASSLGRTQHEKLFF,TGTGCCAGCAGCTTGGGAAGGACCCAGCATGAAAAACTGTTTTTT
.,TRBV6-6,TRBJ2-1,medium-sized,CASSYSRGTDEQFF,TGTGCCAGCAGTTACTCGAGAGGGACCGATGAGCAGTTCTTC
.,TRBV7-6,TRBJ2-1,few,CASTEPHYNEQFF,TGTGCCAGCACCGAACCCCATTACAATGAGCAGTTCTTC
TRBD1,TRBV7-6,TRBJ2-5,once,CASSPTTGSSSETQYF,TGTGCCAGCAGCCCGACGACAGGGAGTAGCTCAGAGACCCAGTACTTC
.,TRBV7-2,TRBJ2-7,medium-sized,CASRTRGSSYNEQYF,TGTGCCAGCAGGACAAGGGGGAGCTCCTACAATGAGCAGTACTTC
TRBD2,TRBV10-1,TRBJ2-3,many,CASSESIAGGTDTQYF,TGCGCCAGCAGTGAGTCGATAGCGGGAGGCACAGATACGCAGTATTTT
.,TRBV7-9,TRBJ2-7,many,CASSLGYGRNYEQYF,TGTGCCAGCAGCTTAGGTTATGGGAGAAACTACGAGCAGTACTTC
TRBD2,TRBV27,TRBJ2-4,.,CASSSGLGFTQYF,TGTGCCAGCAGTTCCGGACTAGGATTCACCCAGTACTTC
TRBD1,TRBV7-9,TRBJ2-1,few,CASSLGGQEQFF,TGTGCCAGCAGCTTAGGGGGACAGGAGCAGTTCTTC
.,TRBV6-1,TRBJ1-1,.,CASKDKQFTEAFF,TGTGCCAGCAAGGATAAACAGTTCACTGAAGCTTTCTTT
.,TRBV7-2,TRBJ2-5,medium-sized,CASSSGQHNEQYF,TGTGCCAGCAGCTCCGGACAGCACAATGAGCAGTACTTC